A single sample gave rise to the 13 T cell receptor beta chains below, sequenced in a study of tumor-infiltrating lymphocytes in glioblastoma multiforme. TCR beta libraries were built from RNA through three nested multiplex PCR rounds using modified ARM-PCR. TCRdb reprocessed the multiplex PCR reads via MiXCR and lists one record per CDR3 protein. This table holds some 11,000 distinct CDR3 sequences, approximately 75% found once. The sample comprised brain tumor tissue. The source is a male donor with glioblastoma.

This clonotype qualifies as medium-sized. This chain uses TRBV20-1 with TRBJ2-7, with 9 bases aligning to TRBD2. V shed 6 bases, J shed 2 bases, and the junction held 8 bases outside the gene matches. The CDR3 extends over 14 amino acids. Germline V gene data show CDR1 as DFQATT and CDR2 as SNEGSKA (reference sequence). The CDR3 DNA reads TGCAGTGCAGGGAGGCTAGCGGGACCCTACGAGCAGTACTTC. Translated: CSAGRLAGPYEQYF.

Turning to this clonotype: Likely a read error: the CDR3 ends without its conserved phenylalanine or tryptophan. The rearrangement joins TRBV20-1 to TRBJ2-4; 10 bases align to TRBD1. V was pared by 0 bases and J by 0 bases, with 11 bases of the junction left unmatched. The CDR3 spans 19 residues. CDR1 DFQATT and CDR2 SNEGSKA come from the germline V gene (reference sequence). The CDR3: CSARDPDRGTWKAKNIQYS. The CDR3 DNA reads as TGCAGTGCTAGAGACCCGGACAGGGGGACTTGGAAAGCCAAAAACATTCAGTACTCC.

This sequence joins TRBV12-3 or TRBV12-4 and TRBJ1-2; possible D gene TRBD1, 6 bases. This CDR3 is built from 13 residues. The V end lost 3 bases, the J end lost 6 bases, and 11 bases lay between the germline ends. The CDR3 spells CASSFTGKNGYTF. The CDR3 bases are TGTGCCAGCAGTTTCACAGGGAAAAATGGCTACACCTTC.

This clonotype was observed a single time. The junction departs from the called germline gene at one end, perhaps through a read error. J is TRBJ2-1 and V is TRBV12-3 or TRBV12-4; D might be TRBD1 (5 bases). This CDR3 contains 15 residues. CDR3 amino acids: CASSSRVGIWDERFF. The CDR3 nucleotides are TGTGCCAGCAGCTCCAGGGTAGGGATTTGGGATGAGCGGTTCTTC.

The J gene is TRBJ1-5, the V gene TRBV6-1; 7 positions agree with TRBD1. The V gene's germline CDR1 is MNHNS and CDR2 SASEGT. Trimming cost V 4 bases and J 7 bases; bases outside gene matches: 4. This CDR3 spans 13 amino acids. As DNA, the CDR3 is TGTGCCAGCAGTGTCACAGGGGCCCAGCCCCAGCATTTT. This encodes CASSVTGAQPQHF.

The chain has TRBV4-1 and TRBJ2-3; D not resolved. Germline CDR1 reads MGHRA; CDR2 reads YSYEKL. This CDR3 comprises 16 residues. V lost 0 bases, J lost 2 bases, and 12 bases lay in between. CDR3: CASSQDTQDFTDTQYF. Written as DNA, the CDR3 is TGCGCCAGCAGCCAAGATACTCAAGACTTCACAGATACGCAGTATTTT.

This clonotype has a handful of counts. This likely comes from a read error, as the CDR3 has no conserved phenylalanine or tryptophan at its end. This sequence joins TRBV11-2 and TRBJ1-2; tentatively, D is TRBD1 (5 bases). Germline values: CDR1 SGHAT, CDR2 FQNNGV. CDR3 size: 16 residues. The V end was cut by 5 bases, the J end by 7 bases, with 23 bases between. Written as DNA, the CDR3 is TGTGCCAGCAGCCCCCTGAAGGGACGGGGCGTTGGTGGCTACACCCAC. Amino acid sequence: CASSPLKGRGVGGYTH.

V and J are TRBV6-2 or TRBV6-3 and TRBJ1-5; D possibly corresponds to TRBD1 (5 bases). The CDR3 totals 13 residues. The germline V gene has CDR1 MNHEY and CDR2 SVGEGT. The ends were cut back, 10 bases at V and 6 bases at J, with 16 bases in the middle. CDR3 nucleotides: TGTGCCACCTCAGGGTCATCGTTTCAGCCCCAGCATTTT. Translated, it gives CATSGSSFQPQHF.

On this clonotype itself: Since the CDR3 does not end with the conserved phenylalanine or tryptophan, this likely comes from a read error. No DNA is shown, since the ends of the CDR3 on it are uncertain; the CDR3 is the one TCRdb lists. The chain recombines TRBV29-1 with TRBJ2-1; TRBD2, as called in the table, went unchecked against the DNA. With termini counted, the CDR3 has 13 amino acids. Germline-derived CDR1 and CDR2 are SQVTM and ANQGSEA. The CDR3 sequence is CNVDSVTSGEQFL.

This chain links TRBV11-2 with TRBJ2-7; D is unclear. This CDR3 contains 14 residues. CDR1 is SGHAT and CDR2 is FQNNGV in the germline V gene. Between the trimmed V and J ends, which lost 0 bases and 7 bases, there was a span of 13 bases. CDR3 loop: CASSLELGTKEQYF. The CDR3 coding sequence is TGTGCCAGCAGCTTAGAGCTAGGTACGAAAGAGCAGTACTTC.

The chain recombines TRBV11-3 with TRBJ2-7, with no clear D. This CDR3 is 13 amino acids long. Looked up from germline, CDR1 is SGHNT and CDR2 is YENEEA. V lost 5 bases and J lost 3, with 11 bases in between. The CDR3 spells CASSPLGLYEQYF. As DNA, the CDR3 is TGTGCCAGCAGCCCTCTCGGGCTCTACGAGCAGTACTTC.

To note about this clonotype: Given the absence of the conserved phenylalanine or tryptophan at the CDR3 end, a read error is likely. The chain uses TRBV29-1 and TRBJ2-1; D could derive from TRBD1 or TRBD2 (6 bases each). The CDR3 is 14 residues long. Germline CDR1 reads SQVTM; CDR2 reads ANQGSEA. The CDR3 DNA sequence: TGCGGCGTTGGGGGGCGGCAGGAGGGCAATGAGCAGTTCGTC. Amino acid sequence: CGVGGRQEGNEQFV.

In regard to this clonotype: As the CDR3 is not closed by the conserved phenylalanine or tryptophan, this likely results from a read error. The chain recombines TRBV29-1 with TRBJ2-1; TRBD1 matches at 9 bases. Germline V CDR1 and CDR2: SQVTM, ANQGSEA. This CDR3 is built from 15 residues. As DNA, the CDR3 is TGCAGCGCTGAAGGTGAGGGACAGGGAGAGAAGGAGCAGTTCCTC. It codes for CSAEGEGQGEKEQFL.